The next 27 T cell receptor beta chains were all read from a single sample in a study of post-analysis software for immune sequencing data. Included in the TCR beta cDNA libraries were unique molecular identifiers. One entry per CDR3 protein results from TCRdb running MiXCR on the PCR reads. Of 750,000 to 900,000 distinct CDR3 sequences in the sample, just over 45% are singletons; the top ten hold 4% to 5%. Their antigens remain unidentified. Study-wide findings and caveats: Included in a set of several TRBV segments more frequent in patients than controls were TRBV5-6, TRBV5-1 and TRBV20-1.

The sample taken for sequencing was blood. The receptor set was obtained from a girl between 10 and 17 years old with multiple sclerosis.

The V gene is TRBV11-3, the J gene TRBJ1-4; TRBD1 agrees at 10 bases. The germline V gene has CDR1 SGHNT and CDR2 YENEEA. This CDR3 has 18 residues. V trimming: 4 bases; J trimming: 0 bases; junction bases outside the gene matches: 8. The CDR3 bases are TGTGCCAGCAGCTACGGGACAGGGGATCTTTCAACTAATGAAAAACTGTTTTTT. Translated, it gives CASSYGTGDLSTNEKLFF. The full variable domain, completed using reference TRBV11-3 and TRBJ1-4, is EAGVVQSPRYKIIEKKQPVAFWCNPISGHNTLYWYLQNLGQGPELLIRYENEEAVDDSQLPKDRFSAERLKGVDSTLKIQPAELGDSAVYLCASSYGTGDLSTNEKLFFGSGTQLSVL.

The chain combines TRBV7-9 with TRBJ2-5; D is undetermined. V dropped 5 bases and J dropped 3 bases, with 7 bases sitting between them. The CDR3 length is 12 residues. CDR1 is SEHNR and CDR2 is FQNEAQ in the germline V gene (reference sequence). In DNA form, the CDR3 reads TGTGCCAGCAGCAGGACGAAAGAGACCCAGTACTTC. It specifies CASSRTKETQYF.

The chain links TRBV4-2 to TRBJ2-7, with 13 bases matching TRBD2. The V gene end was trimmed by 4 bases and the J gene end by 5 bases; junction bases not matched to a gene: 8. Germline V gene data show CDR1 as LGHNA and CDR2 as YNFKEQ. The CDR3 runs to 16 residues. CDR3 loop: CASSPNRLAGGDEQYF. The CDR3 DNA is TGTGCCAGCAGCCCAAACCGACTAGCGGGAGGTGACGAGCAGTACTTC.

The CDR3 protein is CASSEAAGWGTQYF. CDR3 sequence (DNA): TGTGCCAGCAGTGAAGCAGCCGGGTGGGGGACCCAGTACTTC. V gene TRBV6-1 combines with J gene TRBJ2-4; no firm D call. The J call may be faulty, since TRBJ2-5 better matches the DNA end. The CDR3 runs to 14 residues. Germline assignment: CDR1 MNHNS and CDR2 SASEGT.

This chain links TRBV6-5 with TRBJ2-1, with 13 bases matching TRBD2. Germline lookup yields CDR1 MNHEY and CDR2 SVGAGI. The junction had 8 bases not matched to a gene; V was cut back by 4 bases and J by 2 bases. The CDR3 is made up of 18 amino acids. CDR3 in amino acids: CASSSGLAGERAYNEQFF. The CDR3 nucleotides read TGTGCCAGCAGTTCCGGACTAGCGGGAGAACGGGCCTACAATGAGCAGTTCTTC.

The chain joins TRBV3-1 to TRBJ1-2; 8 bases match TRBD1. This CDR3 has 16 amino acids. Germline lookup yields CDR1 LGHDT and CDR2 YNNKEL (reference sequence). Germline trimming cut 0 bases from V and 5 bases from J; bases unmatched to any gene: 8. The CDR3 sequence: CASSQDLPGGGYGYTF. The CDR3 DNA is TGTGCCAGCAGCCAAGATCTCCCAGGGGGCGGATATGGCTACACCTTC.

The chain recombines TRBV4-3 with TRBJ2-1; unclear D gene. The CDR3 runs to 14 residues. Germline CDR1 LGHNA, CDR2 YSLEER. Trimming stripped 0 bases from V and 5 bases from J, with 8 bases between. The CDR3 is CASSQDLWDNEQFF. CDR3 bases: TGCGCCAGCAGCCAAGATCTTTGGGACAATGAGCAGTTCTTC.

The J gene is TRBJ2-4, the V gene TRBV6-6; D gene ambiguous. The J call is in doubt because the DNA end fits TRBJ2-5 better. Germline V gives CDR1 MNHNY, CDR2 SVGAGI (reference sequence). The CDR3 has 13 residues. The chain's CDR3 is CASSLAERETQYF. CDR3 coding DNA: TGTGCCAGCAGTTTAGCCGAGAGGGAGACCCAGTACTTC.

The chain uses TRBV6-2 or TRBV6-3 and TRBJ1-1; D call uncertain. Germline lookup yields CDR1 MNHEY and CDR2 SVGEGT. V was trimmed by 6 bases and J by 5 bases, leaving 16 bases between them. The CDR3 has 14 residues. The CDR3, as DNA: TGTGCCAGCAGGCCGGTTCTCCGGGGTACTGAAGCTTTCTTT. Its translation is CASRPVLRGTEAFF.

This clonotype was picked up a small number of times. This rearrangement joins TRBV6-2 or TRBV6-3 to TRBJ2-1; TRBD2 aligns across 12 bases. The CDR3 is 16 amino acids. Germline CDR1 is MNHEY and CDR2 is SVGEGT. The V and J ends lost 4 bases and 8 bases, in that order; junction bases with no gene match: 9. CDR3 nucleotides: TGTGCCAGCAGTTCCGGACTAGCGGGATGGGGGCATGAGCAGTTCTTC. This gives the protein CASSSGLAGWGHEQFF.

This clonotype has only a few counts. This chain uses TRBV6-2 or TRBV6-3 with TRBJ1-2; D unresolved. V shed 4 bases and J shed 7 bases, with 7 bases lying between them. Per the germline V gene, CDR1 is MNHEY and CDR2 is SVGEGT. This CDR3 is 11 amino acids long. CDR3 region: CASSSGPGYTF. In DNA form, the CDR3 reads TGTGCCAGCAGTTCCGGACCTGGCTACACCTTC.

V and J are TRBV5-1 and TRBJ2-5, with 8 bases identical to TRBD2. The better agreement between TRBJ2-7 and the DNA end casts doubt on the J call. This CDR3 has 15 amino acids. The germline CDR1 and CDR2 sequences are SGHRS and YFSETQ. This CDR3 reads CASSGPGTRQREQYF. CDR3 bases: TGCGCCAGCAGCGGCCCCGGGACTAGACAGCGCGAGCAGTACTTC.

The gene calls are TRBV20-1 and TRBJ2-7; 8 nucleotides align to TRBD1. With V trimmed by 6 bases and J by 4 bases, 11 bases remained unmatched. The germline CDR1 and CDR2 sequences are DFQATT and SNEGSKA (reference sequence). There are 14 residues in the CDR3. The CDR3 spells CSAIQGTGDYEQYF. The DNA of the CDR3 is TGCAGTGCCATCCAGGGGACAGGAGATTACGAGCAGTACTTC.

In its sample, this clonotype was seen once. V gene TRBV11-3 combines with J gene TRBJ1-1; D not resolved. V was shortened by 1 base and J by 4 bases, with 10 bases between the two germline ends. CDR1 is SGHNT and CDR2 is YENEEA in the germline V gene. The CDR3 loop spans 14 amino acids. The CDR3, as DNA: TGTGCCAGCAGCTTAGTAGTCCCCGGCACTGAAGCTTTCTTT. Its protein is CASSLVVPGTEAFF.

The chain employs TRBV5-8 and TRBJ2-1; TRBD2 agrees at 8 bases. CDR1 is SGHTS and CDR2 is YDEGEE in the germline V gene. The CDR3 is made up of 17 amino acids. V was clipped by 3 bases and J by 4 bases; unmatched bases: 12. The CDR3 bases are TGTGCCAGCAGCTGGACTGAGGGCGGGAGGAGGTACAATGAGCAGTTCTTC. Encoded protein: CASSWTEGGRRYNEQFF.

The chain joins TRBV5-6 to TRBJ2-4; 10 positions agree with TRBD2. The CDR3 is 15 residues long. Germline CDR1 and CDR2: SGHDT and YYEEEE. Trimming at V came to 0 bases and at J to 13 bases, leaving 10 bases not matched to a gene. The DNA for the CDR3 is TGTGCCAGCAGCTTGGGACTAGCGGGCCCCGATGAGCAGTACTTC. Translating it yields CASSLGLAGPDEQYF.

This clonotype was observed a few times. The chain is built from TRBV3-1 and TRBJ2-5; no clear D. V was trimmed by 3 bases and J by 2 bases, leaving 7 bases between them. There are 13 residues in the CDR3. Germline CDR1 is LGHDT and CDR2 is YNNKEL (reference sequence). The CDR3 nucleotides read TGTGCCAGCAGCCAGATGGGGCAAGAGACCCAGTACTTC. Its translation is CASSQMGQETQYF.

The J gene is TRBJ2-7, the V gene TRBV24-1, with 11 bases identical to TRBD2. The CDR3 extends over 13 amino acids. Germline loops: CDR1 KGHDR, CDR2 SFDVKD. V shed 10 bases, J shed 2 bases, and the junction held 3 bases outside the gene matches. The CDR3 DNA follows: TGTGCCACAGGGACTAGCGGAACCTACGAGCAGTACTTC. Its protein product is CATGTSGTYEQYF.

This chain uses TRBV7-9 with TRBJ2-6; D possibly corresponds to TRBD1 (6 bases). Looked up from germline, CDR1 is SEHNR and CDR2 is FQNEAQ (reference sequence). Trimming removed 5 bases from V and 0 bases from J, with 17 bases in between. The CDR3 runs 18 residues. The CDR3 loop reads CASSRDSTGFSGANVLTF. The CDR3, as DNA: TGTGCCAGCAGCAGAGACTCTACAGGGTTCTCTGGGGCCAACGTCCTGACTTTC.

This rearrangement joins TRBV5-1 to TRBJ1-1; a weak D match, TRBD1 (6 bases). Trimming pared 4 bases from V and 3 bases from J, leaving 16 bases between. The CDR3 spans 15 residues. Germline CDR1 and CDR2: SGHRS and YFSETQ. The CDR3 DNA follows: TGCGCCAGCAGCACCCAAAGTGGGGGCCACACTGAAGCTTTCTTT. Its translation: CASSTQSGGHTEAFF. Full variable domain (missing parts from reference TRBV5-1 and TRBJ1-1): KAGVTQTPRYLIKTRGQQVTLSCSPISGHRSVSWYQQTPGQGLQFLFEYFSETQRNKGNFPGRFSGRQFSNSRSEMNVSTLELGDSALYLCASSTQSGGHTEAFFGQGTRLTVV.

The chain recombines TRBV3-1 with TRBJ1-2; tentative D call: TRBD1 (5 bases). Trimming cost V 1 base and J 3 bases, with 18 bases left between them. The germline gives CDR1 LGHDT, CDR2 YNNKEL (reference sequence). This CDR3 spans 17 amino acids. The CDR3 here is CASSQVGTSGVYYGYTF. CDR3 nucleotide sequence: TGTGCCAGCAGCCAAGTTGGGACTAGCGGGGTATACTATGGCTACACCTTC. Variable domain in full (rest from reference TRBV3-1 and TRBJ1-2): DTAVSQTPKYLVTQMGNDKSIKCEQNLGHDTMYWYKQDSKKFLKIMFSYNNKELIINETVPNRFSPKSPDKAHLNLHINSLELGDSAVYFCASSQVGTSGVYYGYTFGSGTRLTVV.

There are a few counts of this clonotype. A read error is possible here, since a much larger clone lies one base away. The V gene is TRBV4-1, the J gene TRBJ2-3, with D hard to call. Germline V gives CDR1 MGHRA, CDR2 YSYEKL. V was trimmed by 0 bases and J by 5 bases, leaving 0 bases between them. This CDR3 has 11 amino acids. The CDR3 DNA reads TGCGCCAGCAGCCAAGAAGATACGCAGTATTTT. This translates into CASSQEDTQYF.

The chain is built from TRBV10-2 and TRBJ2-3; D remains ambiguous. Trimming shortened V by 8 bases and J by 2 bases, and 14 bases separated the two germline ends. The germline CDR1 and CDR2 sequences are WSHSY and SAAADI. The CDR3 is 14 residues long. CDR3 amino acids: CASSPRGDTDTQYF. As DNA, the CDR3 is TGCGCCAGCTCCCCCCGTGGCGACACAGATACGCAGTATTTT.

CDR3 sequence (DNA): TGCAGCGTCCAACTGGGGGGGGACACTGAAGCTTTCTTT. It is translated as CSVQLGGDTEAFF. V gene TRBV29-1 combines with J gene TRBJ1-1; maybe TRBD1 (5 bases). V lost 6 bases to trimming and J lost 3 bases, with 14 bases between them. The CDR3 consists of 13 residues. The V gene's germline CDR1 is SQVTM and CDR2 ANQGSEA.

This clonotype was detected only once. This chain links TRBV5-1 with TRBJ2-2; no clear D gene. V lost 0 bases to trimming and J lost 1 base, with 7 bases between them. The CDR3 covers 15 residues. CDR1 is SGHRS and CDR2 is YFSETQ in the germline V gene. The CDR3 reads CASSLGAGNTGELFF. The CDR3 bases are TGCGCCAGCAGCTTGGGCGCCGGGAACACCGGGGAGCTGTTTTTT.

The chain joins TRBV7-9 to TRBJ1-4; D is possibly TRBD1 (6 bases). Germline assignment: CDR1 SEHNR and CDR2 FQNEAQ (reference sequence). The CDR3 runs to 14 residues. V was cut by 5 bases and J by 14 bases, with 21 bases left in between. The CDR3 sequence is CASSAGASRGYLFF. As DNA, the CDR3 is TGTGCCAGCAGCGCAGGGGCCTCCCGAGGATATCTGTTTTTT. The entire variable domain, with the rest obtained from reference TRBV7-9 and TRBJ1-4, is as follows: DTGVSQNPRHKITKRGQNVTFRCDPISEHNRLYWYRQTLGQGPEFLTYFQNEAQLEKSRLLSDRFSAERPKGSFSTLEIQRTEQGDSAMYLCASSAGASRGYLFFGSGTQLSVL.

The chain employs TRBV28 and TRBJ2-5; 7 bases fit TRBD1. The CDR3 length is 12 residues. Trimming took 8 bases from V and 4 from J; bases not matched to a gene: 4. Germline CDR1 is MDHEN and CDR2 is SYDVKM. The CDR3 here is CASATGPETQYF. CDR3 DNA: TGTGCCAGCGCGACAGGGCCAGAGACCCAGTACTTC.